This T cell receptor (beta chain) was recovered during a study of blood T cells in healthy people across ages. This clonotype has a handful of counts. V dropped 8 bases and J dropped 4 bases, with 8 bases sitting between them. The CDR3 totals 11 residues. Then a second PCR, running about 7 to 11 cycles, was carried out with a sample-barcoded 5' primer and a J-beta primer mix. TCRdb re-derived calls from the 5' RACE reads in MiXCR, one entry per CDR3 protein. In the table there are 1,500,000 or so distinct CDR3 sequences, 40% to 45% of which are singletons. Specimen: blood. This chain joins TRBV12-3 or TRBV12-4 and TRBJ2-5; D remains unclear. This clonotype was obtained from a woman between 18 and 29 years old in good health. The CDR3 DNA reads as TGTGCCAGCCGAACTCGAGAGACCCAGTACTTC. Its protein is CASRTRETQYF.